The 24 T cell receptor beta chains reported below all come from one sample, sequenced in a study of T cell responses to AZD1222 COVID-19 vaccine. Sequencing used immunoSEQ multiplex PCR; TCRdb keeps in-frame clones, though not all of them. Altogether 75,000 to 90,000 clones are present, 70% to 85% being singletons, with the ten largest covering 20% to 25%. Sequences were derived from peripheral blood, sampled on day 0 of AZD1222 vaccination. These receptors all stem from an adult in good health.

The genes are TRBV28 and TRBJ1-1; a weak D match, TRBD1 (5 bases). This CDR3 is built from 12 residues. V shed 7 bases and J shed 3 bases, with 9 bases lying between them. Germline values: CDR1 MDHEN, CDR2 SYDVKM. CDR3 bases: TGTGCCAGCACCGGGACGCACACTGAAGCTTTCTTT. It codes for CASTGTHTEAFF.

The genes are TRBV6-5 and TRBJ2-1; 10 bases are shared with TRBD1. The germline gives CDR1 MNHEY, CDR2 SVGAGI. V shed 5 bases and J 7 bases; nucleotides not matched to a gene: 5. This CDR3 has 14 amino acids. The CDR3 loop is CASSRTGGRNEQFF. CDR3 bases: TGTGCCAGCAGTCGGACAGGGGGAAGGAATGAGCAGTTCTTC.

This sequence joins TRBV10-1 and TRBJ2-3; 8 bases match TRBD2. Germline V lookup: CDR1 WNHNN, CDR2 SYGVQD (reference sequence). The CDR3 has 15 amino acids. The V gene end was trimmed by 6 bases and the J gene end by 4 bases; junction bases not matched to a gene: 9. The CDR3 here is CASSEGTGGADTQYF. CDR3 in DNA: TGCGCCAGCAGCGAGGGGACGGGAGGGGCAGATACGCAGTATTTT.

The genes are TRBV5-4 and TRBJ2-1; 12 bases are a match to TRBD2. In germline, CDR1 is SGHNT, CDR2 YYREEE (reference sequence). The trim removed 2 bases at V and 7 bases at J, leaving 7 bases unmatched. The CDR3 extends over 16 amino acids. The CDR3 DNA is TGTGCCAGCAGCTTCCAACTAGCGGGAGGAGGGAATGAGCAGTTCTTC. Translation gives CASSFQLAGGGNEQFF.

This clone was seen just once. The J gene is TRBJ2-7, the V gene TRBV6-2 or TRBV6-3, with D uncertain. Germline CDR1 MNHEY, CDR2 SVGEGT. There are 12 residues in the CDR3. Trimming took off 2 bases at V and 3 bases at J, with 5 bases between the two ends. The DNA for the CDR3 is TGTGCCAGCAGTTACACCAACTACGAGCAGTACTTC. Its translation: CASSYTNYEQYF.

V gene TRBV18 combines with J gene TRBJ2-5; 12 nucleotides match TRBD2. CDR1 and CDR2 from the germline V gene are KGHSH and LQKENI. The CDR3 length is 15 residues. Trimming at V came to 4 bases and at J to 5 bases, leaving 5 bases not matched to a gene. CDR3 protein: CASSRGLAGSETQYF. Here the CDR3 DNA reads TGTGCCAGCTCACGTGGACTAGCGGGATCGGAGACCCAGTACTTC.

The V gene is TRBV5-4, the J gene TRBJ1-6; TRBD1 matches 8 bases. CDR3 length: 14 residues. V trimming: 3 bases; J trimming: 9 bases; junction bases outside the gene matches: 5. Germline V gene data show CDR1 as SGHNT and CDR2 as YYREEE (reference sequence). CDR3: CASSWEQGGSPLHF. In DNA form, the CDR3 reads TGTGCCAGCAGCTGGGAACAGGGGGGTTCACCCCTCCACTTT.

Regarding this clone: Compared with germline, one end of the junction differs, possibly owing to a read error. V usage is TRBV29-1 and J usage is TRBJ2-1, with D maybe TRBD1 (6 bases). The CDR3 has 9 residues. CDR1 SQVTM and CDR2 ANQGSEA come from the germline V gene. For the CDR3, the DNA is TGCAGCGTTGGAGACAGGACCCTCTTC. It encodes CSVGDRTLF.

Notes on this clone: Other nucleotide sequences in the sample specify the same CDR3. V gene TRBV29-1 combines with J gene TRBJ2-1; 8 bases align to TRBD1. Losses at the gene ends were 7 bases for V and 9 bases for J; bases not matched to a gene: 8. Looked up from germline, CDR1 is SQVTM and CDR2 is ANQGSEA. There are 12 residues in the CDR3. The CDR3 DNA is TGCAGCGCGGGACAGGTCTGGATTGAGCAGTTCTTC. As protein: CSAGQVWIEQFF.

Only a few counts were recorded for this clone. CDR3 in DNA: TGTGCCAGCAGCCAAGTTAGGCTAGCAGGACTGGTTGGCCAGTACTTC. It codes for CASSQVRLAGLVGQYF. The chain recombines TRBV14 with TRBJ2-5; D might be TRBD2 (5 bases). Trimming took off 1 base at V and 10 bases at J, with 22 bases between the two ends. The CDR3 loop spans 16 amino acids. Germline assignment: CDR1 SGHDN and CDR2 FVKESK.

The chain couples TRBV7-8 to TRBJ1-6; D is undetermined. Between the trimmed V and J ends, which lost 7 bases and 7 bases, there was a span of 5 bases. This CDR3 comprises 11 residues. Germline assignment: CDR1 SGHVS and CDR2 FQNEAQ. The CDR3, as DNA: TGTGCCAGCACGGACAATTCACCCCTCCACTTT. Translation gives CASTDNSPLHF.

The chain couples TRBV20-1 to TRBJ1-2, with D possibly matching TRBD1 (6 bases). The CDR3 runs to 11 residues. From germline, CDR1 is DFQATT and CDR2 SNEGSKA (reference sequence). Trimming cost V 4 bases and J 10 bases, with 13 bases left between them. CDR3 protein: CSATGDIDYTF. In DNA form, the CDR3 reads TGCAGTGCTACCGGGGACATTGACTACACCTTC.

The V and J genes are TRBV30 and TRBJ1-1; no reliable D call. The CDR3 is made up of 13 amino acids. Trimming left V 2 bases short and J 1 base short, with 8 bases between. Germline CDR1 and CDR2: GTSNPN and SVGIG (reference sequence). CDR3 nucleotides: TGTGCCTGGAGTTGGACGCGGAACACTGAAGCTTTCTTT. Translating gives CAWSWTRNTEAFF.

The rearrangement joins TRBV5-8 to TRBJ1-1; D is unresolved. The germline V gene has CDR1 SGHTS and CDR2 YDEGEE. V was clipped by 4 bases and J by 3 bases, with 7 bases between them. CDR3 length equals 12 residues. CDR3 nucleotides: TGTGCCAGCAGCCCGGGGTACACTGAAGCTTTCTTT. Protein: CASSPGYTEAFF.

This clone was detected a few times. The chain combines TRBV28 with TRBJ2-1, with D hard to call. Germline V CDR1 and CDR2: MDHEN, SYDVKM. Trimming removed 7 bases at V and 8 bases at J, with 12 bases between. The CDR3 length is 12 residues. CDR3 in DNA: TGTGCCAGCACCATTCCCCCCGATGAGCAGTTCTTC. This gives the protein CASTIPPDEQFF.

This chain joins TRBV7-8 and TRBJ1-4; 7 bases match TRBD1. The CDR3 has 15 residues. CDR1 SGHVS and CDR2 FQNEAQ come from the germline V gene. Losses at the gene ends were 4 bases for V and 2 bases for J; bases not matched to a gene: 4. CDR3 loop: CASSSRQGTNEKLFF. In nucleotides, the CDR3 is TGTGCCAGCAGCTCGAGACAGGGTACTAATGAAAAACTGTTTTTT.

This clone was seen a few times. V and J are TRBV18 and TRBJ1-2; 7 positions match TRBD1. The CDR3 is 14 residues long. Germline CDR1 and CDR2: KGHSH and LQKENI. V lost 3 bases to trimming and J lost 0 bases; unmatched junction nucleotides: 1. CDR3 amino acids: CASSPDRSNYGYTF. The CDR3 nucleotides read TGTGCCAGCTCACCGGACAGGTCTAACTATGGCTACACCTTC.

The V and J genes are TRBV5-6 and TRBJ2-1; D not certain. This CDR3 comprises 11 residues. The germline V gene has CDR1 SGHDT and CDR2 YYEEEE. V lost 3 bases and J lost 9, with 7 bases in between. This chain's CDR3 is CASSSMGEQFF. The DNA for the CDR3 is TGTGCCAGCAGCTCCATGGGTGAGCAGTTCTTC.

The chain recombines TRBV30 with TRBJ1-2, with D tentatively TRBD1 (6 bases). Trimming took 3 bases from V and 8 from J, leaving 19 bases between them. The CDR3 length is 14 residues. Germline lookup yields CDR1 GTSNPN and CDR2 SVGIG (reference sequence). DNA of the CDR3: TGTGCCTGGAGCGACCTACAGGGAATAAGGGGCTACACCTTC. It specifies CAWSDLQGIRGYTF.

V usage is TRBV24-1 and J usage is TRBJ2-7; 7 bases align to TRBD1. The CDR3 extends over 13 amino acids. The trim removed 9 bases at V and 2 bases at J, leaving 6 bases unmatched. Germline loops: CDR1 KGHDR, CDR2 SFDVKD. For the CDR3, the DNA is TGTGCCACCTCGGACAGGAACACCTACGAGCAGTACTTC. Translating gives CATSDRNTYEQYF.

V is TRBV7-8 and J is TRBJ2-7; D gene ambiguous. Trimming cost V 5 bases and J 0 bases, with 14 bases left between them. The CDR3 extends over 15 amino acids. CDR1 is SGHVS and CDR2 is FQNEAQ in the germline V gene. CDR3 residues: CASSPYPAVSYEQYF. CDR3 nucleotides: TGTGCCAGCAGCCCATATCCGGCAGTCTCCTACGAGCAGTACTTC.

The chain employs TRBV2 and TRBJ1-1, with D maybe TRBD1 (6 bases). V was clipped by 8 bases and J by 7 bases, with 14 bases between them. Germline V gene lookup returns CDR1 SNHLY and CDR2 FYNNEI. This CDR3 spans 12 amino acids. CDR3 in amino acids: CASSYTGFEAFF. For the CDR3, the DNA is TGTGCCAGCTCCTACACAGGGTTTGAAGCTTTCTTT. Full variable domain (missing parts from reference TRBV2 and TRBJ1-1): EPEVTQTPSHQVTQMGQEVILRCVPISNHLYFYWYRQILGQKVEFLVSFYNNEISEKSEIFDDQFSVERPDGSNFTLKIRSTKLEDSAMYFCASSYTGFEAFFGQGTRLTVV.

V and J are TRBV5-4 and TRBJ2-5; 12 bases match TRBD2. V was pared by 4 bases and J by 5 bases, with 9 bases of the junction left unmatched. CDR1 SGHNT and CDR2 YYREEE come from the germline V gene (reference sequence). This CDR3 is 16 amino acids long. The CDR3 is CASSLRLAGAGETQYF. CDR3 in DNA: TGTGCCAGCAGCCTACGACTAGCGGGAGCCGGGGAGACCCAGTACTTC.

This clone has more than one count but fewer than ten. The chain recombines TRBV7-9 with TRBJ1-5; the match to TRBD1 covers 7 bases. V trimming: 6 bases; J trimming: 8 bases; junction bases outside the gene matches: 10. Germline V gives CDR1 SEHNR, CDR2 FQNEAQ (reference sequence). The CDR3 consists of 14 residues. CDR3 sequence reads: CASSRTGVGEPQHF. The CDR3 DNA reads TGTGCCAGCAGTAGAACAGGGGTTGGAGAGCCCCAGCATTTT.